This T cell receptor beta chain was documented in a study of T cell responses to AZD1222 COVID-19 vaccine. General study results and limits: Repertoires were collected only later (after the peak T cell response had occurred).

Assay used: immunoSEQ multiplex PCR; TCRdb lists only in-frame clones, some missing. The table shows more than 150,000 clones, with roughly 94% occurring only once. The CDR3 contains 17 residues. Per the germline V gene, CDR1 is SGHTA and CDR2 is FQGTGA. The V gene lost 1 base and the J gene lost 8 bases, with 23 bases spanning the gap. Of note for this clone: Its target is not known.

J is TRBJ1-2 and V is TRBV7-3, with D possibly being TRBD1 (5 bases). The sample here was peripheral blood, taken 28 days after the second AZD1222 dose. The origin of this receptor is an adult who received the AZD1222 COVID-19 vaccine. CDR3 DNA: TGTGCCAGCAGCTTAATATACACGCGGGACGAGGTGGAAGGCTACACCTTC. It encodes CASSLIYTRDEVEGYTF.